The rows below give T cell receptor beta chains drawn from one sample of a study of blood T cell repertoires in COVID-19. Here immunoSEQ multiplex PCR was the method, and the copy in TCRdb shows in-frame clones only, minus some. The sample has about 130,000 clones, roughly 83% seen once. The specimen sequenced was peripheral blood. All receptors derive from a woman of 80 years or more with acute or convalescent COVID-19. Each CDR3 is given with its conserved first and last residue. The order of the fields is clone size, D gene, V gene, J gene, CDR3 protein, CDR3 DNA. The D gene is left open where the match is weak. The size of a clone is reported for some rows only, either as once, few or many, or as a class for expanded clones.

.	TRBD2	TRBV5-5	TRBJ2-5	CASSSGTSGGETQYF	TGTGCCAGCAGCTCCGGGACTAGCGGGGGAGAGACCCAGTACTTC
.	.	TRBV18	TRBJ1-5	CASSPTQGNNQPQHF	TGTGCCAGCTCACCTACCCAGGGAAACAATCAGCCCCAGCATTTT
.	.	TRBV19	TRBJ1-6	CASSVQTGDNSPLHF	TGTGCCAGTAGTGTCCAGACAGGAGATAATTCACCCCTCCACTTT
.	.	TRBV28	TRBJ2-1	CASTRLPPSYNEQFF	TGTGCCAGCACCCGACTCCCGCCCTCCTACAATGAGCAGTTCTTC
.	.	TRBV25-1	TRBJ1-3	CASSEYRSGNTIYF	TGTGCCAGCAGTGAATACCGCTCTGGAAACACCATATATTTT
few	TRBD1	TRBV2	TRBJ2-1	CASSTRTGVNEQFF	TGTGCCAGCAGTACGCGGACAGGGGTCAATGAGCAGTTCTTC
.	.	TRBV5-1	TRBJ2-3	CASSFRGSSTDTQYF	TGCGCCAGCAGCTTCCGGGGGAGCAGCACAGATACGCAGTATTTT
once	.	TRBV6-4	TRBJ2-1	CASSDSRGNLGEQFF	TGTGCCAGCAGTGACTCGAGGGGGAACCTCGGTGAGCAGTTCTTC
.	.	TRBV24-1	TRBJ1-5	CATSDSDSNQPQHF	TGTGCCACCAGCGACAGTGATAGCAATCAGCCCCAGCATTTT
once	TRBD2	TRBV11-3	TRBJ2-1	CASSPGTSVGEQFF	TGTGCCAGCAGCCCGGGGACTAGCGTGGGTGAGCAGTTCTTC
.	TRBD2	TRBV7-8	TRBJ2-1	CASSITGGAGIEQFF	TGTGCCAGCAGCATAACCGGGGGGGCGGGTATTGAGCAGTTCTTC
.	TRBD1	TRBV5-6	TRBJ1-2	CASSLGTGEANGYTF	TGTGCCAGCAGCTTGGGGACAGGGGAGGCAAATGGCTACACCTTC
.	.	TRBV6-5	TRBJ1-2	CASSYSGTPNYGYTF	TGTGCCAGCAGTTACAGTGGGACTCCTAACTATGGCTACACCTTC
.	TRBD1	TRBV11-2	TRBJ2-7	CASSPGTGGLEQYF	TGTGCCAGCAGTCCCGGGACAGGGGGTTTAGAGCAGTACTTC
.	TRBD1	TRBV4-1	TRBJ1-1	CASSHINSVQGAEAFF	TGCGCCAGCAGCCATATTAATAGTGTTCAGGGGGCTGAAGCTTTCTTT
.	TRBD1	TRBV7-3	TRBJ1-1	CASSFKGADTEAFF	TGTGCCAGCAGCTTTAAGGGGGCCGACACTGAAGCTTTCTTT
.	.	TRBV10-3	TRBJ1-1	CATMTAPGDTEAFF	TGTGCCACCATGACAGCACCGGGGGACACTGAAGCTTTCTTT
.	.	TRBV6-1	TRBJ1-3	CASSEAPPRAGNTIYF	TGTGCCAGCAGTGAAGCCCCCCCCCGTGCTGGAAACACCATATATTTT
.	TRBD1	TRBV6-2/TRBV6-3	TRBJ1-2	CASSSFPRDSRDGYTF	TGTGCCAGCAGTTCCTTCCCCAGGGACAGCCGAGATGGCTACACCTTC
few	.	TRBV5-4	TRBJ2-2	CASSPDLASGGELFF	TGTGCCAGCAGCCCCGACTTAGCTTCCGGCGGGGAGCTGTTTTTT
few	.	TRBV4-3	TRBJ1-4	CASSQDSGEGEKLFF	TGCGCCAGCAGCCAAGATTCCGGGGAGGGCGAAAAACTGTTTTTT
.	TRBD1	TRBV12-3/TRBV12-4	TRBJ2-5	CASSYRGLETQYF	TGTGCCAGCAGTTACAGGGGGCTGGAGACCCAGTACTTC
once	TRBD1	TRBV6-4	TRBJ2-2	CASSGQGNTGELFF	TGTGCCAGCAGTGGACAGGGGAACACCGGGGAGCTGTTTTTT
.	TRBD1	TRBV11-2	TRBJ1-2	CASSSRDRVYGYTF	TGTGCCAGCAGCTCAAGAGACAGGGTCTATGGCTACACCTTC
few	TRBD2	TRBV10-3	TRBJ2-1	CATQGLAGGYNEQFF	TGTGCCACCCAGGGGCTAGCGGGGGGATACAATGAGCAGTTCTTC
.	TRBD1	TRBV30	TRBJ1-6	CAWNPNRGGNSPLHF	TGTGCCTGGAACCCCAACAGGGGGGGCAATTCACCCCTCCACTTT
.	TRBD2	TRBV4-1	TRBJ2-1	CASSQFGGGAVYPQFF	TGCGCCAGCAGCCAATTCGGCGGGGGGGCCGTTTACCCCCAGTTCTTC
.	TRBD2	TRBV9	TRBJ2-1	CASSEHSGGEYNEQFF	TGTGCCAGCAGCGAACATAGCGGGGGGGAATACAATGAGCAGTTCTTC
.	TRBD2	TRBV7-7	TRBJ2-5	CASSLGSGGLQETQYF	TGTGCTAGCAGCTTAGGTAGCGGGGGCCTACAAGAGACCCAGTACTTC
.	.	TRBV7-9	TRBJ1-2	CASSPRGGSVGYTF	TGTGCCAGCAGCCCGAGGGGGGGCTCGGTTGGCTACACCTTC
.	.	TRBV5-4	TRBJ2-5	CASNSLDRGAQDETQYF	TGTGCCAGCAACTCCCTCGATCGGGGGGCGCAGGACGAGACCCAGTACTTC
.	.	TRBV6-1	TRBJ2-7	CASSEQLSRTAYYEQYF	TGTGCCAGCAGTGAGCAACTAAGTCGGACAGCATATTACGAGCAGTACTTC
.	TRBD1	TRBV7-9	TRBJ1-1	CASSLFTGDTEAFF	TGTGCCAGCAGCTTATTCACAGGGGACACTGAAGCTTTCTTT
.	TRBD1	TRBV7-2	TRBJ1-2	CASSKGQWDYGYTF	TGTGCCAGCAGCAAGGGACAGTGGGACTATGGCTACACCTTC
once	TRBD1	TRBV11-2	TRBJ2-7	CASSSSGQGIHEQYF	TGTGCCAGCAGCTCATCTGGACAGGGGATCCACGAGCAGTACTTC
.	.	TRBV2	TRBJ2-2	CASSELGAGGELFF	TGTGCCAGCAGTGAGTTGGGGGCCGGCGGGGAGCTGTTTTTT
.	.	TRBV7-8	TRBJ1-5	CASSPQVQNSNQPQHF	TGTGCCAGCAGCCCGCAGGTACAGAATAGCAATCAGCCCCAGCATTTT
.	.	TRBV5-6	TRBJ1-1	CASSLTVTEAFF	TGTGCCAGCAGCTTAACGGTTACTGAAGCTTTCTTT
.	.	TRBV19	TRBJ1-1	CASNRGNTEAFF	TGTGCCAGTAATCGGGGGAACACTGAAGCTTTCTTT
.	TRBD2	TRBV7-6	TRBJ2-7	CASRLDTGTSYEQYF	TGTGCCAGCAGGCTAGATACAGGGACTAGCTACGAGCAGTACTTC
.	.	TRBV2	TRBJ2-1	CASSEQPLVASSYNEQFF	TGTGCCAGCAGTGAACAACCCCTAGTAGCGAGCTCCTACAATGAGCAGTTCTTC
once	.	TRBV7-9	TRBJ2-7	CASSPQGQSSYEQYF	TGTGCCAGCAGCCCTCAGGGGCAGAGCTCCTACGAGCAGTACTTC
once	.	TRBV3-1/TRBV3-2	TRBJ1-2	CASSQDRRAANLRERYGYTF	TGTGCCAGCAGCCAAGATAGGAGGGCCGCAAATCTAAGGGAGAGATATGGCTACACCTTC
.	.	TRBV4-1	TRBJ1-1	CASSQDRSRGNTEAFF	TGCGCCAGCAGCCAAGATCGCAGCAGAGGGAACACTGAAGCTTTCTTT
.	.	TRBV2	TRBJ1-2	CASSESGPGDGYTF	TGTGCCAGCAGTGAAAGTGGGCCAGGGGATGGCTACACCTTC
once	TRBD2	TRBV27	TRBJ2-1	CASSSLTSGGPYNEQFF	TGTGCCAGCAGTTCCCTTACTAGCGGGGGACCCTACAATGAGCAGTTCTTC
.	TRBD1	TRBV4-3	TRBJ1-2	CASSPGQGDGYTF	TGCGCCAGCAGCCCCGGACAGGGTGATGGCTACACCTTC
few	.	TRBV18	TRBJ1-5	CASSPTYSNQPQHF	TGTGCCAGCTCACCGACTTATAGCAATCAGCCCCAGCATTTT
.	.	TRBV10-3	TRBJ2-2	CAISESRPQNTGELFF	TGTGCCATCAGTGAGTCGAGGCCGCAGAACACCGGGGAGCTGTTTTTT
few	TRBD1	TRBV2	TRBJ1-1	CASQGAYPPAFF	TGTGCCAGTCAGGGGGCTTACCCGCCAGCTTTCTTT
.	TRBD1	TRBV30	TRBJ2-2	CAWSFGQGYGELFF	TGTGCCTGGAGTTTTGGACAGGGGTACGGGGAGCTGTTTTTT
.	TRBD1	TRBV19	TRBJ1-2	CASSISSSQGATYGYTF	TGTGCCAGTAGTATAAGCTCCTCCCAGGGGGCCACCTATGGCTACACCTTC
.	.	TRBV21-1	TRBJ1-4	CASSKGPSGDPTNEKLFF	TGTGCCAGCAGCAAAGGGCCGTCGGGAGATCCAACTAATGAAAAACTGTTTTTT